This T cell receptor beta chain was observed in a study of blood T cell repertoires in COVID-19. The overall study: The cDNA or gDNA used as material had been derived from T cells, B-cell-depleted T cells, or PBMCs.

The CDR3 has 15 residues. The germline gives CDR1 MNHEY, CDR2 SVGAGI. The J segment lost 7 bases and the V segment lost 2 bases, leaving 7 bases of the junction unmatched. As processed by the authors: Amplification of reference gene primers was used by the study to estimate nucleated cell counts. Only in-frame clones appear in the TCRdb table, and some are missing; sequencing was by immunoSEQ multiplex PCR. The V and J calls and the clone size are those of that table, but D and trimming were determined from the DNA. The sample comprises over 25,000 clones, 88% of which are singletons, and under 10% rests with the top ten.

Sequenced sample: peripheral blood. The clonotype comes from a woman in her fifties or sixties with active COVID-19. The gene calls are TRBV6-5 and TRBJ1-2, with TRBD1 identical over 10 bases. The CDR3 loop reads CASSYNDRQGAGYTF. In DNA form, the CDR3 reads TGTGCCAGCAGTTACAACGACCGACAGGGGGCTGGCTACACCTTC.